The 29 T cell receptor beta chains given below trace back to one sample, sequenced in a study of cytomegalovirus exposure and HLA in healthy donors. With 60 Vbeta and 13 Jbeta primers, the PCR was carried out. Only in-frame clones appear in the TCRdb table, and some are missing; sequencing was by immunoSEQ multiplex PCR. This sample has approximately 140,000 clones, with roughly 79% found just once. What was sequenced was PBMCs. The receptors were gathered from a boy between 2 and 10 years old in good health and CMV-seronegative.

The chain uses TRBV2 and TRBJ2-1, with 8 positions matching TRBD2. Germline assignment: CDR1 SNHLY and CDR2 FYNNEI. This CDR3 region has 16 residues. V was pared by 6 bases and J by 0 bases, with 7 bases of the junction left unmatched. The CDR3, as DNA: TGTGCCAGCAGCCTTATACTAGCGGACTCCTACAATGAGCAGTTCTTC. This codes for CASSLILADSYNEQFF.

The chain joins TRBV7-9 to TRBJ2-1, with 8 positions matching TRBD2. CDR3 length: 17 residues. V shed 5 bases, J shed 3 bases, and the junction held 12 bases outside the gene matches. CDR1 and CDR2 (germline): SEHNR, FQNEAQ (reference sequence). For the CDR3, the DNA is TGTGCCAGCAGCCCTCCCCAAGCGGGAGACCTCTACAATGAGCAGTTCTTC. This translates into CASSPPQAGDLYNEQFF. Full variable domain (missing parts from reference TRBV7-9 and TRBJ2-1): DTGVSQNPRHKITKRGQNVTFRCDPISEHNRLYWYRQTLGQGPEFLTYFQNEAQLEKSRLLSDRFSAERPKGSFSTLEIQRTEQGDSAMYLCASSPPQAGDLYNEQFFGPGTRLTVL.

V and J are TRBV30 and TRBJ2-1; 7 bases align to TRBD2. Germline V CDR1 and CDR2: GTSNPN, SVGIG (reference sequence). The CDR3 is made up of 12 amino acids. The V segment lost 0 bases and the J segment 13 bases; nucleotides outside the gene matches: 6. The CDR3 nucleotides read TGTGCCTGGAGTGTAAACCGGGGGGAACAGTTCTTC. Protein sequence: CAWSVNRGEQFF.

This clone appeared a few times. The DNA for the CDR3 is TGTGCCAGCAGCTTTGAACAGGGGACTACGCAGTATTTT. Translation gives CASSFEQGTTQYF. This rearrangement joins TRBV7-9 to TRBJ2-3, with TRBD1 identical over 7 bases. The CDR3 is 13 residues long. Germline CDR1 reads SEHNR; CDR2 reads FQNEAQ (reference sequence). J was trimmed by 8 bases and V by 3 bases; bases with no gene match: 5.

This chain links TRBV5-1 with TRBJ1-2; TRBD1 might be the D (5 bases). Germline assignment: CDR1 SGHRS and CDR2 YFSETQ. V was shortened by 0 bases and J by 4 bases, with 13 bases between the two germline ends. CDR3 size: 15 residues. CDR3 in amino acids: CASSLAPGSSYGYTF. The CDR3 DNA reads TGCGCCAGCAGCTTGGCCCCAGGGTCCTCCTATGGCTACACCTTC.

The rearrangement uses TRBV6-6 and TRBJ2-5; the D is unclear. The V and J ends lost 6 bases and 3 bases respectively, with 14 bases between them. Germline loops: CDR1 MNHNY, CDR2 SVGAGI (reference sequence). This CDR3 region has 14 residues. The CDR3 bases are TGTGCCAGCAGACCTGACATCACCGAAGAGACCCAGTACTTC. Translated: CASRPDITEETQYF.

This clone was seen only a few times. The chain joins TRBV6-5 to TRBJ1-1; 8 bases map to TRBD1. Per the germline V gene, CDR1 is MNHEY and CDR2 is SVGAGI. CDR3 size: 14 residues. Trimming at V came to 6 bases and at J to 4 bases, leaving 7 bases not matched to a gene. Here the CDR3 DNA reads TGTGCCAGCAGCCTGACAGGGGAGGCCACTGAAGCTTTCTTT. This gives the protein CASSLTGEATEAFF.

This chain connects TRBV9 to TRBJ1-6; 7 bases agree with TRBD1. Germline CDR1 and CDR2: SGDLS and YYNGEE. The CDR3 contains 13 residues. Losses at the gene ends were 0 bases for V and 11 bases for J; bases not matched to a gene: 2. Here the CDR3 reads CASSVDRGPPLHF. DNA of the CDR3: TGTGCCAGCAGCGTAGACAGGGGTCCACCCCTCCACTTT.

V gene TRBV6-1 combines with J gene TRBJ2-7; 9 bases match TRBD1. The CDR3 sequence is 15 residues long. J was trimmed by 7 bases and V by 3 bases; bases with no gene match: 10. The germline V gene has CDR1 MNHNS and CDR2 SASEGT. As DNA, the CDR3 is TGTGCCAGCAGTGAGCTACCCCGGACAGGGGAAGAGCAGTACTTC. It encodes CASSELPRTGEEQYF.

The rearrangement uses TRBV7-2 and TRBJ2-4; TRBD2 aligns across 8 bases. In germline, CDR1 is SGHTA, CDR2 FQGNSA. The V and J ends lost 1 base and 2 bases, in that order; junction bases with no gene match: 13. This CDR3 is 19 amino acids long. As DNA, the CDR3 is TGTGCCAGCAGCTTAGACCCATCAGCGGGGGAAGGAACCAAAAACATTCAGTACTTC. Translation gives CASSLDPSAGEGTKNIQYF.

The table lists this clone with a count of one. The same CDR3 is also encoded by other DNA sequences in this sample. V and J are TRBV6-5 and TRBJ2-5; D ambiguous. In germline, CDR1 is MNHEY, CDR2 SVGAGI. V was clipped by 5 bases and J by 1 base, with 2 bases between them. The CDR3 sequence is 11 residues long. CDR3 bases: TGTGCCAGCAGTCTCCAAGAGACCCAGTACTTC. It codes for CASSLQETQYF.

The chain combines TRBV5-1 with TRBJ1-1; 7 bases match TRBD1. The V and J ends lost 3 bases and 0 bases, in that order; junction bases with no gene match: 11. This CDR3 has 17 residues. CDR1 and CDR2 from the germline V gene are SGHRS and YFSETQ. CDR3 DNA: TGCGCCAGCAGCTACCCTACCGGACAGGAAATGAACACTGAAGCTTTCTTT. Amino acid sequence: CASSYPTGQEMNTEAFF.

About this clone itself: One end of the junction fails to match germline, which may point to a read error. The chain joins TRBV6-5 to TRBJ1-6; 8 bases align to TRBD1. The CDR3 sequence is 13 residues long. Germline CDR1 is MNHEY and CDR2 is SVGAGI. The CDR3 region is CASSDRGFRPTIF. The CDR3 bases are TGTGCCAGCAGCGACAGGGGTTTCCGTCCCACTATATTT.

The rearrangement links TRBV11-2 to TRBJ1-5; D gene ambiguous. In germline, CDR1 is SGHAT, CDR2 FQNNGV. V lost 3 bases and J lost 15, with 18 bases in between. CDR3 size: 13 residues. The CDR3 reads CASSLDSGNPGHF. CDR3 nucleotides: TGTGCCAGCAGCTTGGACTCGGGCAACCCCGGGCATTTT.

CDR3 in DNA: TGTGCCAGCAGCGGATCTAGCGGGGGGGACTACAATGAGCAGTTCTTC. This sequence encodes CASSGSSGGDYNEQFF. The chain has TRBV5-6 and TRBJ2-1, with 12 bases lining up with TRBD2. There are 16 residues in the CDR3. J lost 3 bases, V lost 4 bases, and 5 bases had no gene match. The germline V gene has CDR1 SGHDT and CDR2 YYEEEE.

V gene TRBV4-3 combines with J gene TRBJ2-2; D remains unclear. Trimming removed 3 bases from V and 0 bases from J, with 11 bases in between. The CDR3 is made up of 16 amino acids. Germline CDR1 reads LGHNA; CDR2 reads YSLEER. The CDR3 here is CASSQRVETNTGELFF. The CDR3 bases are TGCGCCAGCAGCCAGCGAGTGGAGACGAACACCGGGGAGCTGTTTTTT.

This chain connects TRBV18 to TRBJ2-1, with 9 bases matching TRBD1. Germline CDR1 and CDR2: KGHSH and LQKENI. J was trimmed by 2 bases and V by 6 bases; bases with no gene match: 5. The CDR3 spans 15 residues. As DNA, the CDR3 is TGTGCCAGCTCTCGACAGGGGGGGCCCTACAATGAGCAGTTCTTC. It codes for CASSRQGGPYNEQFF.

The chain combines TRBV6-1 with TRBJ2-7; 10 bases align to TRBD1. Germline CDR1 is MNHNS and CDR2 is SASEGT. V was pared by 4 bases and J by 1 base, with 4 bases of the junction left unmatched. This CDR3 spans 15 amino acids. The CDR3 region is CASSVGTGESYEQYF. In nucleotides, the CDR3 is TGTGCCAGCAGTGTGGGGACAGGGGAATCCTACGAGCAGTACTTC.

The chain joins TRBV5-1 to TRBJ2-3; 7 nucleotides agree with TRBD1. Looked up from germline, CDR1 is SGHRS and CDR2 is YFSETQ. With V trimmed by 4 bases and J by 6 bases, 8 bases remained unmatched. The CDR3 contains 14 residues. The CDR3 region is CASSGGQAVDTQYF. CDR3 DNA: TGCGCCAGCAGCGGCGGACAGGCCGTGGATACGCAGTATTTT.

The V and J genes are TRBV19 and TRBJ2-1, with unresolved D. Per germline, CDR1 LNHDA and CDR2 SQIVND (reference sequence). CDR3 length equals 15 residues. V was clipped by 6 bases and J by 7 bases, with 19 bases between them. CDR3 bases: TGTGCCAGTAGCAGACAAATCGGTCTACAGAATGAGCAGTTCTTC. Residues: CASSRQIGLQNEQFF.

The rearrangement joins TRBV23-1 to TRBJ1-4, with 11 bases lining up with TRBD1. TRBV23-1 has ORF status, its function being uncertain. The CDR3 runs 19 residues. Losses at the gene ends were 3 bases for V and 3 bases for J; bases not matched to a gene: 12. CDR3 amino acids: CASSHEGQGVQVANEKLFF. CDR3 DNA sequence: TGCGCCAGCAGTCATGAGGGACAGGGGGTGCAGGTGGCTAATGAAAAACTGTTTTTT.

The chain has TRBV6-5 and TRBJ1-1, with 8 bases identical to TRBD1. Per germline, CDR1 MNHEY and CDR2 SVGAGI. The CDR3 has 14 residues. Trimming removed 4 bases from V and 4 bases from J; junction bases left unmatched: 5. The CDR3 protein is CASSFRQGFTEAFF. CDR3 coding DNA: TGTGCCAGCAGTTTTAGACAGGGGTTCACTGAAGCTTTCTTT.

The genes are TRBV6-4 and TRBJ2-1, with TRBD2 identical over 12 bases. The CDR3 consists of 15 residues. V shed 2 bases, J shed 6 bases, and the junction held 2 bases outside the gene matches. Germline CDR1 and CDR2: MRHNA and SNTAGT. CDR3 in amino acids: CASSDLAGGLNEQFF. For the CDR3, the DNA is TGTGCCAGCAGTGACCTAGCGGGAGGGCTCAATGAGCAGTTCTTC.

The chain links TRBV6-1 to TRBJ1-5; 7 bases are a match to TRBD1. V lost 6 bases to trimming and J lost 3 bases; unmatched junction nucleotides: 5. Germline loops: CDR1 MNHNS, CDR2 SASEGT. The CDR3 loop spans 14 amino acids. CDR3 bases: TGTGCCAGCAGCCGACAGGGATACAATCAGCCCCAGCATTTT. It translates to CASSRQGYNQPQHF.

A single count supports this clone. V is TRBV13 and J is TRBJ2-1, with D tentatively TRBD2 (7 bases). The V and J ends lost 5 bases and 0 bases respectively, with 14 bases between them. There are 16 residues in the CDR3. Germline V gives CDR1 PRHDT, CDR2 FYEKMQ (reference sequence). This CDR3 is CASSPGEGNSYNEQFF. The CDR3, as DNA: TGTGCCAGCAGCCCAGGGGAGGGGAACTCCTACAATGAGCAGTTCTTC.

The rearrangement joins TRBV6-6 to TRBJ1-6; perhaps TRBD1 as D (5 bases). Germline loops: CDR1 MNHNY, CDR2 SVGAGI (reference sequence). The CDR3 extends over 16 amino acids. V was pared by 8 bases and J by 0 bases, with 14 bases between. This CDR3 is CASVIGAPSYNSPLHF. CDR3 in DNA: TGTGCCAGCGTAATAGGGGCCCCCTCCTATAATTCACCCCTCCACTTT.

This clone was observed a few times. This sequence joins TRBV6-5 and TRBJ1-3, with D unclear. CDR1 and CDR2 from the germline V gene are MNHEY and SVGAGI. V was trimmed by 10 bases and J by 1 base, leaving 5 bases between them. The CDR3 extends over 11 amino acids. CDR3 in amino acids: CATLSGNTIYF. The CDR3 nucleotides read TGTGCCACCTTATCTGGAAACACCATATATTTT.

The chain has TRBV6-4 and TRBJ2-2; a weak D match, TRBD1 (6 bases). V was cut by 0 bases and J by 1 base, with 12 bases left in between. Germline values: CDR1 MRHNA, CDR2 SNTAGT. This CDR3 is 17 amino acids long. The CDR3 DNA is TGTGCCAGCAGTGACTCGATCGGCAGGGGGAACACCGGGGAGCTGTTTTTT. Residues: CASSDSIGRGNTGELFF.

J is TRBJ2-1 and V is TRBV7-2; the match to TRBD2 covers 10 bases. The J segment lost 2 bases and the V segment lost 10 bases, leaving 5 bases of the junction unmatched. The germline V gene encodes CDR1 SGHTA and CDR2 FQGNSA. The CDR3 is made up of 14 amino acids. Written as DNA, the CDR3 is TGTGCCACCATGCTAGCGGGGGCCTACAATGAGCAGTTCTTC. Amino acids: CATMLAGAYNEQFF.